The entry below describes one T cell receptor beta chain. Its antigen remains unidentified. No qualities accompany the bases; no much larger clone lies one base away. Each collaborating institution followed its own protocols to collect whole blood in K2EDTA tubes. For TCRbeta analysis, collaborators shipped samples in one of three forms: frozen whole blood, isolated PBMCs, or DNA extracted from either of those sample types. This specimen comes from a study of blood T cell repertoires in COVID-19 (dated by TCRdb to the early 2020s). Looking at the study overall: Collaborator samples came from the United States, Italy and Spain and covered acute and convalescent phases of COVID-19. The material from the prospective study consisted of cDNA or gDNA derived from T cells, B-cell-depleted T cells, or PBMCs. Subjects who had been exposed to COVID-19, were actively infected with it, or had recovered from it provided the deeply sampled blood TCRbeta repertoires that made up the dataset. The repertoires were released in a freely available public database intended as a resource for research on the immune response to SARS-CoV-2. The samples were drawn from two sources: the first 160 participants of the ongoing ImmuneRACE study, and 1,200 or so subjects contributed by 6 global collaborators. Sample metadata almost always included a de-identified subject ID, COVID-19 status, age in years and sex. Where HLA class I and class II types were available, the types were taken from metadata supplied by the sample provider, not from assay-based typing.

TCRbeta CDR3 regions were amplified from genomic DNA using the immunoSEQ Assay, a bias-controlled multiplex PCR. Concerning the study's data processing: Nucleated cell counts per sample were estimated from amplification of reference gene primers within the assay. To quantify the absolute abundance of each unique TCRbeta CDR3 rearrangement, sequence reads were collapsed and filtered. For each sample, productive Simpson clonality was calculated by taking the square root of Simpson's diversity index across productive rearrangements. TCRdb's version of the immuneACCESS table is confined to in-frame rearrangements and falls short of the full clone set. An unresolved V gene accounts for under half of the shortfall where checked; the remainder is of unknown origin. That table is the source of V, J and clone size, and D and trimming were worked out from the DNA. The sample table lists about 98,000 clones, 81% of them with a count of one. The ten largest clonotypes hold approximately 12% of the sample.

Study-level results and caveats: How much clinical and demographic metadata was included differed by source and by participant, and the metadata was provided uncurated.

CDR1 and CDR2 are drawn from the germline V gene (reference sequence): SSHAT, FNYEAQ. Counted from cysteine to phenylalanine, this CDR3 has 16 amino acids. Here the CDR3 DNA is all that survives: 48 bases in frame from base 1. V is reduced by 4 bases and J by 9 bases, leaving a spacing of 22 bases between them. Sequencing was done on a sample of peripheral blood. This TCR came from a woman older than 75 with acute or convalescent COVID-19. Recombination linked TRBV7-7 to TRBJ1-5; 5 matching bases give a weak D call of TRBD1. The CDR3 reads CASSSQSGRPGWPQHF. The DNA sequence is given as TGTGCCAGCAGCTCCCAATCAGGGAGGCCGGGATGGCCCCAGCATTTT. Full variable domain (CDR3 extended with the reference TRBV7-7 and TRBJ1-5 proteins): GAGVSQSPRYKVTKRGQDVTLRCDPISSHATLYWYQQALGQGPEFLTYFNYEAQPDKSGLPSDRFSAERPEGSISTLTIQRTEQRDSAMYRCASSSQSGRPGWPQHFGDGTRLSIL.